Sequencing of this T cell receptor beta chain was carried out in a study of T-cell reconstitution after alpha-beta-depleted transplantation in children. Regarding the study as a whole: Among T cells one year after transplant, newly produced cells accounted for most counts and diversity. Expanded clones from the graft, numbering several hundred, reportedly supplied alpha-beta T cells about two months after transplant.

Trimming took 5 bases from V and 6 from J; bases not matched to a gene: 18. CDR1 LNHDA and CDR2 SQIVND come from the germline V gene (reference sequence). CDR3 size: 17 residues. Molecular barcoding with unique molecular identifiers was used for the TCRbeta library. TCRdb recomputed calls from the PCR reads with MiXCR, one row per CDR3 protein. Of about 300,000 distinct CDR3 sequences in the sample, about 9.5% were seen once. This clonotype came up a few times. As yet, its antigen is unknown. The TCR comes from a boy younger than two with acute myeloid leukemia, due to receive a stem cell transplant. This material consisted of PBMCs, taken before TCRalphabeta/CD19-depleted stem cell transplant. The chain recombines TRBV19 with TRBJ1-1, with 7 bases aligning to TRBD1. The chain's CDR3 is CASSPRTGPTRSAEAFF. The DNA for the CDR3 is TGTGCCAGTAGTCCTCGGACAGGCCCTACTAGAAGCGCTGAAGCTTTCTTT.